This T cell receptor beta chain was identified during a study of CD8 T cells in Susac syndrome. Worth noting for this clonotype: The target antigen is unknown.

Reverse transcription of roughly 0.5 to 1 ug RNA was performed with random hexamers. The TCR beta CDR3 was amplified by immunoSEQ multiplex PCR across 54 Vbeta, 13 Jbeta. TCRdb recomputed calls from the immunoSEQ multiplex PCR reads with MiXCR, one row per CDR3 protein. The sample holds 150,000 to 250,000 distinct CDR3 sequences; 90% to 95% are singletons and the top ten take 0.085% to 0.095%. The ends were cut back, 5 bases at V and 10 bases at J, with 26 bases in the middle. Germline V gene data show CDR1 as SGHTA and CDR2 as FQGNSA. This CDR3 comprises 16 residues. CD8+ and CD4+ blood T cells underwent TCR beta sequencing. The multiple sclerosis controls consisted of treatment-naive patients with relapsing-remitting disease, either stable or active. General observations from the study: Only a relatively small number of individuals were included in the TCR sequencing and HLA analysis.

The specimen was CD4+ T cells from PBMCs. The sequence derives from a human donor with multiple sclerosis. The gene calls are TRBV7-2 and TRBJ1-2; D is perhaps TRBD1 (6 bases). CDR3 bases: TGTGCCAGCAGCCGCCGTAGTTTGCTGACAGGCCGCGACTACACCTTC. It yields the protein CASSRRSLLTGRDYTF.